The 14 T cell receptor beta chains in this list originate from one sample, sequenced in a study of T cells in Graves' hyperthyroidism and ophthalmopathy. RNA transcripts yielded amplified TCR beta CDR3 regions. Initially, a first-round RT-PCR of the TCR CDR3 employed the HTBI primer set. TCRdb re-derived calls from the multiplex PCR reads in MiXCR, one entry per CDR3 protein. The sample holds about 600,000 distinct CDR3 sequences, around 14% seen once. Sequenced sample: blood. The source is a woman aged 18 to 35 with Graves' ophthalmopathy.

This clonotype was seen at least ten times. The genes are TRBV20-1 and TRBJ2-7; D possibly corresponds to TRBD2 (7 bases). CDR3 size: 13 residues. Looked up from germline, CDR1 is DFQATT and CDR2 is SNEGSKA (reference sequence). V was clipped by 4 bases and J by 4 bases, with 14 bases between them. The chain's CDR3 is CSATWTRGYEQYF. The CDR3 DNA reads as TGCAGTGCTACTTGGACTAGGGGGTACGAGCAGTACTTC.

This clonotype came up a few times. J is TRBJ2-1 and V is TRBV4-1, with D possibly TRBD2 on 5 matching bases. The CDR3 extends over 15 amino acids. V was pared by 0 bases and J by 12 bases, with 18 bases between. Germline-derived CDR1 and CDR2 are MGHRA and YSYEKL. The CDR3 DNA reads as TGCGCCAGCAGCCAAGAGCCCCGAGTGGAGGTCGTGCAGTTCTTC. Translated, it gives CASSQEPRVEVVQFF.

This clonotype has ten or more counts. The rearrangement links TRBV7-3 to TRBJ2-1, with D perhaps matching TRBD2 (6 bases). V lost 1 base and J 8 bases, leaving 15 bases between the germline ends. The CDR3 extends over 15 amino acids. In germline, CDR1 is SGHTA, CDR2 FQGTGA. CDR3 sequence: CASSLMGLPGDEQFF. The CDR3 nucleotides read TGTGCCAGCAGCTTAATGGGACTCCCGGGTGATGAGCAGTTCTTC. The variable domain in full, completed from reference TRBV7-3 and TRBJ2-1, reads GAGVSQTPSNKVTEKGKYVELRCDPISGHTALYWYRQSLGQGPEFLIYFQGTGAADDSGLPNDRFFAVRPEGSVSTLKIQRTERGDSAVYLCASSLMGLPGDEQFFGPGTRLTVL.

This clonotype was picked up a small number of times. The V call is TRBV6-2 or TRBV6-3, the J call TRBJ2-7, with a possible D match to TRBD1 (6 bases). Looked up from germline, CDR1 is MNHEY and CDR2 is SVGEGT. Trimming left V 0 bases short and J 6 bases short, with 15 bases between. The CDR3 sequence is 15 residues long. CDR3 loop: CASSYSTTGGFEQYF. CDR3 nucleotides: TGTGCCAGCAGTTACTCGACGACAGGTGGCTTCGAGCAGTACTTC.

This clonotype was detected ten times or more. The genes are TRBV10-3 and TRBJ2-1, with TRBD2 matching 12 bases. V lost 0 bases to trimming and J lost 0 bases; unmatched junction nucleotides: 0. Germline V gene data show CDR1 as ENHRY and CDR2 as SYGVKD. There are 17 residues in the CDR3. For the CDR3, the DNA is TGTGCCATCAGTGAGTCGACTAGCGGGAGCTCCTACAATGAGCAGTTCTTC. This translates into CAISESTSGSSYNEQFF.

Many counts were recorded for this clonotype. The CDR3 is CASSLGRILGYRDNEQFF. The CDR3 nucleotides are TGTGCCAGCAGCTTAGGGCGGATACTAGGATACAGGGACAATGAGCAGTTCTTC. The chain employs TRBV11-2 and TRBJ2-1, with D perhaps TRBD1 (6 bases). V shed 1 base and J shed 5 bases, with 21 bases lying between them. The germline CDR1 and CDR2 sequences are SGHAT and FQNNGV. The CDR3 is 18 residues long.

This clonotype occurred many times. This rearrangement joins TRBV19 to TRBJ2-1; the D gene is possibly TRBD1 (5 bases). Germline V gives CDR1 LNHDA, CDR2 SQIVND (reference sequence). The CDR3 length is 16 residues. The V and J ends lost 5 bases and 7 bases respectively, with 21 bases between them. CDR3 DNA: TGTGCCAGTAGTCCGCAGGGAATCCGACCTTTTAATGAGCAGTTCTTC. Protein: CASSPQGIRPFNEQFF.

This clonotype turned up a few times. The chain couples TRBV7-3 to TRBJ2-7; 9 nucleotides align to TRBD2. The CDR3 has 15 amino acids. Trimming removed 5 bases from V and 2 bases from J; junction bases left unmatched: 7. The germline CDR1 and CDR2 sequences are SGHTA and FQGTGA. Here the CDR3 reads CASSLQGLATYEQYF. The CDR3 DNA reads TGTGCCAGCAGCCTCCAGGGACTAGCTACCTACGAGCAGTACTTC.

This chain links TRBV5-6 with TRBJ2-3; D gene ambiguous. The germline gives CDR1 SGHDT, CDR2 YYEEEE. The V end lost 1 base, the J end lost 5 bases, and 5 bases lay between the germline ends. The CDR3 consists of 12 residues. In nucleotides, the CDR3 is TGTGCCAGCAGCTTGACTATAGATACGCAGTATTTT. Protein: CASSLTIDTQYF.

There are a few counts of this clonotype. This rearrangement joins TRBV14 to TRBJ1-2; D is unclear. Germline V CDR1 and CDR2: SGHDN, FVKESK. The V end was cut by 2 bases, the J end by 2 bases, with 15 bases between. The CDR3 has 16 residues. The DNA for the CDR3 is TGTGCCAGCAGCCAATTTGTCCAAGGAGGGAACTATGGCTACACCTTC. Its translation is CASSQFVQGGNYGYTF.

This clonotype was seen ten or more times. The chain is built from TRBV2 and TRBJ2-3; 11 nucleotides line up with TRBD2. Per germline, CDR1 SNHLY and CDR2 FYNNEI. The V segment lost 6 bases and the J segment 2 bases; nucleotides outside the gene matches: 10. The CDR3 has 17 residues. This chain's CDR3 is CASRRLAGIRDTDTQYF. The CDR3 coding sequence is TGTGCCAGCAGGCGACTAGCGGGAATCAGAGACACAGATACGCAGTATTTT.

This clonotype was observed at least ten times. J is TRBJ2-3 and V is TRBV11-2, with D hard to call. The V and J ends lost 3 bases and 4 bases respectively, with 11 bases between them. Germline V gives CDR1 SGHAT, CDR2 FQNNGV. The CDR3 loop spans 14 amino acids. DNA for the CDR3: TGTGCCAGCAGCTTGGGTGTTATAGCAGATACGCAGTATTTT. It is translated as CASSLGVIADTQYF.

This clonotype appeared a few times. A read error may account for a junction end that differs from germline. This chain uses TRBV30 with TRBJ2-5; no clear D. Germline CDR1 reads GTSNPN; CDR2 reads SVGIG (reference sequence). The CDR3 runs to 11 residues. This CDR3 reads CAWSVVEASHF. The CDR3 region has the DNA TGTGCCTGGAGTGTCGTCGAGGCATCGCACTTC.

The chain carries TRBV20-1 and TRBJ1-2; D remains unclear. V was cut by 1 base and J by 6 bases, with 12 bases left in between. CDR3 length equals 13 residues. Germline V lookup: CDR1 DFQATT, CDR2 SNEGSKA (reference sequence). The CDR3 loop reads CSARGGGKDGYTF. In DNA form, the CDR3 reads TGCAGTGCTAGAGGGGGAGGGAAGGATGGCTACACCTTC.